Included here is one T cell receptor (beta chain) sequence, with context. Its specificity is not known. Preparation of the TCRbeta library used unique molecular identifiers. TCRdb redid the calling of the PCR reads with MiXCR, one entry per CDR3 protein. This sample yields more than 200,000 distinct CDR3 sequences, of which 20% to 30% are seen a single time; about 5% belongs to the top ten. This CDR3 is built from 18 residues. The V and J ends lost 5 bases and 4 bases respectively, with 23 bases between them. Germline V CDR1 and CDR2: SGHAT, FQDESV (reference sequence). The data originate from a study of T-cell reconstitution after alpha-beta-depleted transplantation in children. Study results and caveats: Reports say that about two months after transplant, the alpha-beta T cells came out of several hundred graft clones that had expanded. The origin of high day-60 TCRbeta diversity in some patients lay in surviving recipient T cells and thymic progenitors.

The J gene is TRBJ2-2, the V gene TRBV11-1; D may match TRBD1 or TRBD2 (6 bases each). The clonotype originates from a female patient aged 2-10 years who had a stem cell transplant for congenital amegakaryocytic thrombocytopenia, so the T cells may come from the graft donor. The specimen comprised PBMCs, mostly from graft donor cells, sampled 360 days after TCRalphabeta/CD19-depleted stem cell transplant. The CDR3 nucleotides are TGTGCCAGCAGCCCGATCGGGGTTCGGGGGCTACCCACCGGGGAGCTGTTTTTT. This sequence encodes CASSPIGVRGLPTGELFF.